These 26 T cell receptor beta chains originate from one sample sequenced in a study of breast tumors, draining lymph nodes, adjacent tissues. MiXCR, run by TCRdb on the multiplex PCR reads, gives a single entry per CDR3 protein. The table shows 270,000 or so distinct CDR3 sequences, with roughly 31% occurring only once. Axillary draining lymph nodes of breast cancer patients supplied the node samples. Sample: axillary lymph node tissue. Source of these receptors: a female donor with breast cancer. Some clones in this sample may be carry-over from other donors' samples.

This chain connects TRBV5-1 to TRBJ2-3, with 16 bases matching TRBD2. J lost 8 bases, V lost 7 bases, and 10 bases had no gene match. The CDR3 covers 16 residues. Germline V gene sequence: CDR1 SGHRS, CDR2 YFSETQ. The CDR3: CASAGTSGRASGTQYF. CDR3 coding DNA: TGCGCCAGCGCCGGGACTAGCGGGAGGGCATCGGGTACGCAGTATTTT.

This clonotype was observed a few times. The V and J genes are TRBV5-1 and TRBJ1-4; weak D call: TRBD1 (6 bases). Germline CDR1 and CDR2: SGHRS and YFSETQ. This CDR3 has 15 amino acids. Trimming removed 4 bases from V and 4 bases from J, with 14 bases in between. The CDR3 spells CASSDGGGINEKLFF. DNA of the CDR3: TGCGCCAGCAGCGATGGAGGGGGAATTAATGAAAAACTGTTTTTT.

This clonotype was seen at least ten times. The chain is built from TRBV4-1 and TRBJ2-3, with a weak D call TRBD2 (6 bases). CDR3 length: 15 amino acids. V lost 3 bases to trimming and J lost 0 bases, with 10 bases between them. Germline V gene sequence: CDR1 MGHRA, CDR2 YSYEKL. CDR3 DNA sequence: TGCGCCAGCAGCCACCGGCTAGCGAGCACAGATACGCAGTATTTT. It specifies CASSHRLASTDTQYF.

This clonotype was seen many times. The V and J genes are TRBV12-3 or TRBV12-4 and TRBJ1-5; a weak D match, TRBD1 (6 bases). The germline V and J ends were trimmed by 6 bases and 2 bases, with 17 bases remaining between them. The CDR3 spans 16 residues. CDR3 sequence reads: CASSLGGAGGNQPQHF. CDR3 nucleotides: TGTGCCAGCAGCTTGGGGGGGGCTGGGGGCAATCAGCCCCAGCATTTT.

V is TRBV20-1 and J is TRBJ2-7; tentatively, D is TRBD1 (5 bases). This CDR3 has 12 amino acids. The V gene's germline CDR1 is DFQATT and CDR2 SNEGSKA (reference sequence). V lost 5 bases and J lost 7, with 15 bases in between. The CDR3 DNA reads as TGCAGTGCTCAAACTCAGGGTCGGGAGCAGTACTTC. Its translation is CSAQTQGREQYF.

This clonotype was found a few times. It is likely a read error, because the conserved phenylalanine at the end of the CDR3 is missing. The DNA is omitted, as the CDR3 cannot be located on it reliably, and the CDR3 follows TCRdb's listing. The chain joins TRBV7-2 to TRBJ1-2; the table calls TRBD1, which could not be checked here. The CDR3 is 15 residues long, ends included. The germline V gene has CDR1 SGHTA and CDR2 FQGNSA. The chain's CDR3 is CASSSDRDRVEGYPL.

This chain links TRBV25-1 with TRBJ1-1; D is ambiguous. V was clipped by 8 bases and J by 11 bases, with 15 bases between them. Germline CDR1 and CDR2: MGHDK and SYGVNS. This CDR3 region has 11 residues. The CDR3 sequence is CASLDSGGAFF. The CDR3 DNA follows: TGTGCCAGCTTAGATTCCGGAGGGGCTTTCTTT.

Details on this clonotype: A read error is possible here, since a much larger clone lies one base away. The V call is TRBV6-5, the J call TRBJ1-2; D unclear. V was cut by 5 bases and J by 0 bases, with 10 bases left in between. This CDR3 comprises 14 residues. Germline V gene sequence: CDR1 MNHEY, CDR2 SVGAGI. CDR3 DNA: TGTGCCAGCAGTCAAGCGCGGGCTAACTATGGCTACACCTTC. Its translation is CASSQARANYGYTF.

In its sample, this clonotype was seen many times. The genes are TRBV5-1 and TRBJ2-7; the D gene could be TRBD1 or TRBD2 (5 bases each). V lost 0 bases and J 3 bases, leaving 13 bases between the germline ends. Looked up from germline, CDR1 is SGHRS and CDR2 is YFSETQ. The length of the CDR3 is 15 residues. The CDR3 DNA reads TGCGCCAGCAGCTTGGGCCGGGACCGCCACTACGAGCAGTACTTC. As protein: CASSLGRDRHYEQYF.

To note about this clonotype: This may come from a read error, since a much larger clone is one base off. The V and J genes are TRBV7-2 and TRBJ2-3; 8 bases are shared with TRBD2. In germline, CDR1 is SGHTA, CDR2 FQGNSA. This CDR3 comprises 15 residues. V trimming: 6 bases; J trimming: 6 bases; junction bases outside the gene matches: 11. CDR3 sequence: CASRPALSGGDTQYF. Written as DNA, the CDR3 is TGTGCCAGCAGACCCGCCCTTTCGGGGGGGGATACGCAGTATTTT.

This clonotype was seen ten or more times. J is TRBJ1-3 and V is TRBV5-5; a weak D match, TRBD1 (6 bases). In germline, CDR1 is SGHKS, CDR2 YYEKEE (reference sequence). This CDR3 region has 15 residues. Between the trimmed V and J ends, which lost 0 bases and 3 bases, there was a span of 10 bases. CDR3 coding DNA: TGTGCCAGCAGCTTGGACGGGGGCGATGGAAACACCATATATTTT. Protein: CASSLDGGDGNTIYF.

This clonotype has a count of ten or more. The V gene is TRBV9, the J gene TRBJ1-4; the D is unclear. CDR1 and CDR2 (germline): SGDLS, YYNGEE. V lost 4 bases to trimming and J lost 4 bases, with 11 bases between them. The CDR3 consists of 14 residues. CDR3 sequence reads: CASSKFGLNEKLFF. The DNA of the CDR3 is TGTGCCAGCAGCAAATTTGGGCTTAATGAAAAACTGTTTTTT.

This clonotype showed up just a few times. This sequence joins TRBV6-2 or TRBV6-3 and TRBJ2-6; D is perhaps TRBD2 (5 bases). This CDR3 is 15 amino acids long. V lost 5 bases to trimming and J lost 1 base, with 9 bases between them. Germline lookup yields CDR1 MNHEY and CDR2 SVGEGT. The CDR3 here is CASSHGGSGANVLTF. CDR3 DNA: TGTGCCAGCAGTCACGGAGGTTCTGGGGCCAACGTCCTGACTTTC.

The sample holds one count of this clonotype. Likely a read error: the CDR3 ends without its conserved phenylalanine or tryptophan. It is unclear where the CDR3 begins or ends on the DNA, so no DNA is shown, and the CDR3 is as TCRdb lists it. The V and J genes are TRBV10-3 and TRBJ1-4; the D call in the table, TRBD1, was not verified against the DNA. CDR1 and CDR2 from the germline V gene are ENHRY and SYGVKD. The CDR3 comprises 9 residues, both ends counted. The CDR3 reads CAPVIETGT.

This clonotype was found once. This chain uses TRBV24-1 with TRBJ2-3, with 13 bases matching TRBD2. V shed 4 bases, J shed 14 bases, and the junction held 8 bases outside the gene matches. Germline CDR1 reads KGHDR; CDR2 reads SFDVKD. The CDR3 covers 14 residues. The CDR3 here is CATSEWTSGSLRYF. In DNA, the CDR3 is TGTGCCACCAGTGAGTGGACTAGCGGGAGCCTCCGGTATTTT.

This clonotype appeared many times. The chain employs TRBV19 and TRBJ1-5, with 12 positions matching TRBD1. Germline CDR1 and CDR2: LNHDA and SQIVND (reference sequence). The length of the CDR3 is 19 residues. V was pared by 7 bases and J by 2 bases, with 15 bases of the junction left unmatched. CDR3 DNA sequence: TGTGCCAGTACCCAGGGGGGGACAGGGGGCCTACGGCGCAATCAGCCCCAGCATTTT. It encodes CASTQGGTGGLRRNQPQHF.

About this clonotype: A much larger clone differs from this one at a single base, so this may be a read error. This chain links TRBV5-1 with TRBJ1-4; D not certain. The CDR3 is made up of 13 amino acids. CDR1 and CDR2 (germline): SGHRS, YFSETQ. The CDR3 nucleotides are TGCGCCAGCAACCGCGGGGAGGGTGAAAACCTGTTTTTT. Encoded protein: CASNRGEGENLFF. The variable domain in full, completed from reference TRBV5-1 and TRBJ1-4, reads KAGVTQTPRYLIKTRGQQVTLSCSPISGHRSVSWYQQTPGQGLQFLFEYFSETQRNKGNFPGRFSGRQFSNSRSEMNVSTLELGDSALYLCASNRGEGENLFFGSGTQLSVL.

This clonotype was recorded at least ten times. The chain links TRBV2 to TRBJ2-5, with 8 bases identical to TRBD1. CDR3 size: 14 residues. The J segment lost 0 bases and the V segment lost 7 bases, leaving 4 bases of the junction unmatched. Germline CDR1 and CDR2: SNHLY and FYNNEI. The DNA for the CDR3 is TGTGCCAGCACCAGGACAGGGAACCAAGAGACCCAGTACTTC. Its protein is CASTRTGNQETQYF.

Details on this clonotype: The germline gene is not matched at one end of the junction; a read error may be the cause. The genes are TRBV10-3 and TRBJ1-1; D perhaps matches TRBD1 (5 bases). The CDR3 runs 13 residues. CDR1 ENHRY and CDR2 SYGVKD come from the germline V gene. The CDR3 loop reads CAINGGENTEAFF. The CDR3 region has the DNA TGTGCCATCAATGGGGGGGAGAACACTGAGGCTTTCTTT.

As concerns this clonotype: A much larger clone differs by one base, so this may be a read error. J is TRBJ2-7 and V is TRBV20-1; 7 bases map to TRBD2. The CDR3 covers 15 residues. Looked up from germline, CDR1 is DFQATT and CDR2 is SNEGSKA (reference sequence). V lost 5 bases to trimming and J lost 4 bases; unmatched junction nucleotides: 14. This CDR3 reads CSAYGSGTDSYEQYF. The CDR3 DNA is TGCAGTGCTTACGGGAGCGGGACGGACTCTTACGAGCAGTACTTC.

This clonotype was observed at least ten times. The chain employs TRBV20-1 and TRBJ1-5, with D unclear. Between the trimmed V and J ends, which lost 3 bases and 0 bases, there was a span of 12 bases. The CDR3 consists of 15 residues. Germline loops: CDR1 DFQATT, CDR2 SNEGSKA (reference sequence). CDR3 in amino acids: CSASGNFDSNQPQHF. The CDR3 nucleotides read TGCAGTGCTAGCGGCAACTTCGATAGCAATCAGCCCCAGCATTTT.

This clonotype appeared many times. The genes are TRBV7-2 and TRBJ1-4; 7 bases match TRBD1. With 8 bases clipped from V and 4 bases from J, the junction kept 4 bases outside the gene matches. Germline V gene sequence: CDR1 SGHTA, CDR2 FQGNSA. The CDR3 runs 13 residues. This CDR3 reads CASAGTDNEKLFF. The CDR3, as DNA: TGTGCCAGCGCCGGGACAGATAATGAAAAACTGTTTTTT.

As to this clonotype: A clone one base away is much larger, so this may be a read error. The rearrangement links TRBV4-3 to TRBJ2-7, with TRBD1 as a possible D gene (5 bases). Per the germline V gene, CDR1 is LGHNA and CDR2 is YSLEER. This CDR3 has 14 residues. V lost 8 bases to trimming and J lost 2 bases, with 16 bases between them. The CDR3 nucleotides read TGCGCCAGCGGCCGCTCGGACATAGCCTACGAGCAGTACTTC. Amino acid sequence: CASGRSDIAYEQYF.

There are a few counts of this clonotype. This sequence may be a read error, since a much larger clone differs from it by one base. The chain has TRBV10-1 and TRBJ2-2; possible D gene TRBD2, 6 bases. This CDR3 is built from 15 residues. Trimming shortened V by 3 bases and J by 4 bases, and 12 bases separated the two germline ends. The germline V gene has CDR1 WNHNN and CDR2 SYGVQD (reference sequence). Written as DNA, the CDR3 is TGCGCCAGCAGTGATCGGAGGGGATGCACCGGGGAGCTGTTTTTT. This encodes CASSDRRGCTGELFF.

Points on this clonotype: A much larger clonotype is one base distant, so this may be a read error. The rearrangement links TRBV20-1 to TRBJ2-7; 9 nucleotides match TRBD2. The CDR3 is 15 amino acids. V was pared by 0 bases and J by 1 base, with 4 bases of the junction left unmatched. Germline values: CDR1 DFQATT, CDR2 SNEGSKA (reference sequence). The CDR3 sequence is CSARDPSGISYEQYF. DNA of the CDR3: TGCAGTGCTAGAGACCCTAGCGGGATATCCTACGAGCAGTACTTC.

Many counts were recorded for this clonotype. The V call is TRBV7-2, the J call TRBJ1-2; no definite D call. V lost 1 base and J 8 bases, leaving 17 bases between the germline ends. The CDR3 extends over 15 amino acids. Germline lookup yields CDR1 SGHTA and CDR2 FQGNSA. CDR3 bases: TGTGCCAGCAGCTTAGTATCAGGTCCGAAGGGAGGCTACACCTTC. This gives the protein CASSLVSGPKGGYTF. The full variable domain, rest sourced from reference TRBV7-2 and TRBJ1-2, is GAGVSQSPSNKVTEKGKDVELRCDPISGHTALYWYRQSLGQGLEFLIYFQGNSAPDKSGLPSDRFSAERTGGSVSTLTIQRTQQEDSAVYLCASSLVSGPKGGYTFGSGTRLTVV.